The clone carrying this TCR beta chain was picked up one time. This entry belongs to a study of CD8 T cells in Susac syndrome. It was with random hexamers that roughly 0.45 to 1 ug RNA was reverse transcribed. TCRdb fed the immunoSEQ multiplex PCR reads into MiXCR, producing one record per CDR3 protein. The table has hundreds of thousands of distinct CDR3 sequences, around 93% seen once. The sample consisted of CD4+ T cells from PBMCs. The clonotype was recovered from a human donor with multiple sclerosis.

In DNA, the CDR3 is TGTGCCAGCAGCTTAGCGGGGACGTACCAAGAGACCCAGTACTTC. It yields the protein CASSLAGTYQETQYF. The genes are TRBV7-6 and TRBJ2-5; D may be TRBD1 or TRBD2 (5 bases each). Germline V gene sequence: CDR1 SGHVS, CDR2 FNYEAQ. V was clipped by 0 bases and J by 0 bases, with 8 bases between them. This CDR3 contains 15 residues.